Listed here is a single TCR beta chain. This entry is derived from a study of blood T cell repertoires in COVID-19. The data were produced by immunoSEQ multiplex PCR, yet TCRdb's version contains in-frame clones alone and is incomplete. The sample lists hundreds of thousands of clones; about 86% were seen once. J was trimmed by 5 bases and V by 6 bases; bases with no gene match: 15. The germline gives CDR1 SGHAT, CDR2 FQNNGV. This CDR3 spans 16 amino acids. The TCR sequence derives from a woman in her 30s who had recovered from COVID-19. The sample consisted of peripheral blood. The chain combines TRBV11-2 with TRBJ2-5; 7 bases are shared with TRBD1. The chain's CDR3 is CASSPRTLTGSETQYF. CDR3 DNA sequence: TGTGCCAGCAGTCCTAGAACCCTGACAGGGTCGGAGACCCAGTACTTC.